Following are 7 T cell receptor beta chains from one sample sequenced in a study of T cells in Graves' hyperthyroidism and ophthalmopathy. The investigators amplified TCR beta CDR3 regions from RNA transcripts. A first-round RT-PCR of the TCR CDR3 used the HTBI primer set. TCRdb ran MiXCR on the multiplex PCR reads and lists one entry per CDR3 protein. Of approximately 590,000 distinct CDR3 sequences listed, approximately 15% are singletons. Sequencing input: blood. Receptors were obtained from a woman aged 25-40 years with Graves' hyperthyroidism.

This clonotype was picked up many times. This chain connects TRBV3-1 to TRBJ2-1; TRBD2 matches 7 bases. Per the germline V gene, CDR1 is LGHDT and CDR2 is YNNKEL (reference sequence). Trimming took 8 bases from V and 5 from J; bases not matched to a gene: 9. The CDR3 loop spans 14 amino acids. CDR3 loop: CASLGASGDNEQFF. CDR3 in DNA: TGTGCCAGCTTGGGTGCTAGCGGCGACAATGAGCAGTTCTTC.

This clonotype has ten or more counts. The chain employs TRBV3-1 and TRBJ2-7; 9 bases agree with TRBD1. The V and J ends lost 0 bases and 7 bases, in that order; junction bases with no gene match: 1. The CDR3 is 13 amino acids. Germline CDR1 and CDR2: LGHDT and YNNKEL (reference sequence). CDR3 protein: CASSQEGTGEQYF. CDR3 coding DNA: TGTGCCAGCAGCCAAGAGGGGACAGGGGAGCAGTACTTC.

The CDR3 bases are TGTGCCAGCAGTGATTTTTACGGGCCCTGGACCCAGTACTTC. Protein: CASSDFYGPWTQYF. This chain links TRBV6-1 with TRBJ2-5; D not certain. There are 14 residues in the CDR3. The V end was cut by 3 bases, the J end by 7 bases, with 15 bases between. The germline CDR1 and CDR2 sequences are MNHNS and SASEGT.

This clonotype appeared a few times. The chain links TRBV11-2 to TRBJ1-2; D not resolved. The V gene's germline CDR1 is SGHAT and CDR2 FQNNGV. Trimming took off 0 bases at V and 8 bases at J, with 13 bases between the two ends. The CDR3 loop spans 14 amino acids. The CDR3 nucleotides are TGTGCCAGCAGCTTAGATGCCGATGCGTGGGGCTACACCTTC. It yields the protein CASSLDADAWGYTF.

Points on this clonotype: Sequence at one end of the junction differs from germline and may be a read error. V and J are TRBV29-1 and TRBJ2-7, with 7 bases that match TRBD2. Germline assignment: CDR1 SQVTM and CDR2 ANQGSEA. CDR3 length equals 14 residues. The CDR3 nucleotides are TGCAGCGTCGAAGGAATAGCGGGCGGCTACGAGCAGTACTTC. Translated: CSVEGIAGGYEQYF.

V is TRBV19 and J is TRBJ2-5; D may be TRBD1 (6 bases). Germline V CDR1 and CDR2: LNHDA, SQIVND (reference sequence). Trimming pared 6 bases from V and 3 bases from J, leaving 14 bases between. There are 14 residues in the CDR3. The CDR3 sequence: CASRPWAGEETQYF. Written as DNA, the CDR3 is TGTGCCAGTAGACCCTGGGCAGGGGAAGAGACCCAGTACTTC. Complete variable domain (other parts from reference TRBV19 and TRBJ2-5): DGGITQSPKYLFRKEGQNVTLSCEQNLNHDAMYWYRQDPGQGLRLIYYSQIVNDFQKGDIAEGYSVSREKKESFPLTVTSAQKNPTAFYLCASRPWAGEETQYFGPGTRLLVL.

This chain links TRBV7-2 with TRBJ2-5, with TRBD2 matching over 11 bases. Looked up from germline, CDR1 is SGHTA and CDR2 is FQGNSA. Trimming cost V 5 bases and J 4 bases; bases outside gene matches: 9. The CDR3 spans 16 residues. The CDR3 DNA follows: TGTGCCAGCAGCCGTAACGTACTAGCGGGAGTAGAGACCCAGTACTTC. Encoded protein: CASSRNVLAGVETQYF.